This T cell receptor (beta chain) comes out of a study of PD-1 blockade in classical Hodgkin lymphoma. Looked up from germline, CDR1 is MDHEN and CDR2 is SYDVKM. The CDR3 is 14 amino acids. Trimming took off 6 bases at V and 2 bases at J, with 13 bases between the two ends. In every patient, relapse followed autologous stem cell transplantation, while exposure to brentuximab vedotin differed. As for this clone: Its specificity is not known.

The data were produced by immunoSEQ multiplex PCR, yet TCRdb's version contains in-frame clones alone and is incomplete. Among a few thousand clones listed, roughly 66% were seen once. General study findings and limits: There remain no defined causes for the repertoire differences, which possibly reflect disease activity or prior therapy. Complete responders entered with baseline diversity on par with newly diagnosed patients, the results showed.

The chain employs TRBV28 and TRBJ1-2; maybe TRBD1 (6 bases). This clonotype was obtained from a human donor with classical Hodgkin lymphoma. Specimen: peripheral blood mononuclear cells (PBMCs), collected before the second cycle of nivolumab. CDR3 sequence reads: CASSSGAMNYGYTF. The CDR3 coding sequence is TGTGCCAGCAGCTCGGGGGCAATGAACTATGGCTACACCTTC.